The 26 T cell receptor beta chains reported below all come from one sample, sequenced in a study of T cell repertoires in cytomegalovirus infection (dated by TCRdb to between 2018 and 2021). TCRdb records Illumina HiSeq 1500 as the sequencer. The raw public reads went through TCRdb reprocessing: fastp at Q25, MiXCR clone calling, in-frame beta chains kept. Rows are combined by CDR3 protein, so each entry shows the most common genes and DNA. The sample table records approximately 500,000 distinct CDR3 sequences; approximately 15% of these occur just once. The ten largest account for roughly a quarter of the sample. Sequenced: CD8+ T cells from PBMCs. These receptors originate from a human donor in good health (CMV status not recorded). Some clones in this sample may be carry-over from other donors' samples.

This clonotype was found a few times. One end of the junction fails to match germline, which may point to a read error. The J gene is TRBJ2-1, the V gene TRBV7-7, with 10 bases aligning to TRBD2. CDR1 and CDR2 from the germline V gene are SSHAT and FNYEAQ (reference sequence). The CDR3 runs 16 residues. The CDR3, as DNA: TGTGCTAGCAGCCTGACTAGCGGGTACCCGGGCAATGAGCAGTTCTTC. It is translated as CASSLTSGYPGNEQFF.

This clonotype was seen many times. The genes are TRBV27 and TRBJ1-1; possible D gene TRBD1, 6 bases. Per germline, CDR1 MNHEY and CDR2 SMNVEV (reference sequence). The CDR3 totals 11 residues. V was pared by 9 bases and J by 3 bases, with 8 bases between. The CDR3 DNA is TGTGCCAGTACAGGGTACACTGAAGCTTTCTTT. This gives the protein CASTGYTEAFF.

This clonotype was seen many times. The V and J genes are TRBV7-9 and TRBJ2-4, with 13 nucleotides matching TRBD2. Germline trimming cut 1 base from V and 1 base from J; bases unmatched to any gene: 7. The CDR3 is 19 amino acids. CDR1 SEHNR and CDR2 FQNEAQ come from the germline V gene (reference sequence). The CDR3 DNA reads as TGTGCCAGCAGCTTAGTATTGGGGACTAGCGGGAAGGCCAAAAACATTCAGTACTTC. Protein sequence: CASSLVLGTSGKAKNIQYF.

The genes are TRBV27 and TRBJ2-7; D might be TRBD1 (6 bases). This CDR3 has 15 residues. V shed 6 bases and J shed 5 bases, with 20 bases lying between them. Germline CDR1 and CDR2: MNHEY and SMNVEV (reference sequence). CDR3 residues: CASSPLRQAPDEQYF. DNA of the CDR3: TGTGCCAGCAGCCCACTCCGACAGGCCCCCGACGAGCAGTACTTC.

With respect to this clonotype: At one end the junction does not follow the germline gene, possibly because of a read error. This rearrangement joins TRBV7-8 to TRBJ2-2; D might be TRBD2 (6 bases). This CDR3 contains 14 residues. Germline V CDR1 and CDR2: SGHVS, FQNEAQ. The CDR3 DNA follows: TGTGCCAGCATCCTCTCGAGGGCCGGCGGGGAGCTGTGGTTT. This translates into CASILSRAGGELWF.

For this clonotype: This may be a read error: a much more frequent sequence differs by one nucleotide. The J gene is TRBJ1-6, the V gene TRBV2; 8 bases align to TRBD1. CDR3 length: 14 amino acids. Germline V gene data show CDR1 as SNHLY and CDR2 as FYNNEI. CDR3 residues: CASSAGGRNLPLHF. The CDR3 region has the DNA TGTGCCAGCAGTGCAGGGGGCAGAAATTTACCCCTCCACTTT.

In its sample, this clonotype was seen many times. The chain carries TRBV4-1 and TRBJ2-5, with D perhaps assigned TRBD1 or TRBD2 (5 bases each). The CDR3 contains 14 residues. V lost 5 bases, J lost 4 bases, and 14 bases lay in between. Germline-derived CDR1 and CDR2 are MGHRA and YSYEKL. The CDR3 here is CASSVEGFGETQYF. The CDR3 bases are TGCGCCAGCAGCGTTGAGGGGTTTGGAGAGACCCAGTACTTC.

The V and J genes are TRBV11-2 and TRBJ1-1, with D tentatively TRBD1 (6 bases). Germline V CDR1 and CDR2: SGHAT, FQNNGV. This CDR3 is 14 amino acids long. The V end lost 3 bases, the J end lost 5 bases, and 13 bases lay between the germline ends. In nucleotides, the CDR3 is TGTGCCAGCAGCTTCGCAGGGGACGTAACTGAAGCTTTCTTT. Translation: CASSFAGDVTEAFF.

The chain recombines TRBV20-1 with TRBJ2-1; 7 positions agree with TRBD2. Unmatched junction bases numbered 12, after V lost 1 base and J lost 3 bases. Germline V CDR1 and CDR2: DFQATT, SNEGSKA (reference sequence). CDR3 length equals 17 residues. CDR3 amino acids: CSARGGGDPNLYNEQFF. CDR3 sequence (DNA): TGCAGTGCTAGAGGGGGAGGGGATCCTAACCTCTACAATGAGCAGTTCTTC.

This clonotype showed up many times. This chain connects TRBV6-1 to TRBJ2-3; 8 nucleotides align to TRBD2. The ends lost 2 bases at V and 3 bases at J; junction bases unmatched: 4. Germline lookup yields CDR1 MNHNS and CDR2 SASEGT. The length of the CDR3 is 15 residues. CDR3 bases: TGTGCCAGCAGTGAACAGGCGGGGGGAACAGATACGCAGTATTTT. It translates to CASSEQAGGTDTQYF.

As to this clonotype: Sequence at one end of the junction differs from germline and may be a read error. The J gene is TRBJ2-4, the V gene TRBV7-3, with D perhaps matching TRBD1 or TRBD2 (5 bases each). CDR1 SGHTA and CDR2 FQGTGA come from the germline V gene. The CDR3 totals 16 residues. The CDR3 loop is CGSSFIRGTTKNIQYF. The CDR3, as DNA: TGTGGCAGCAGCTTTATACGGGGCACGACCAAAAACATTCAGTACTTC.

The chain recombines TRBV23-1 with TRBJ2-2; 11 bases line up with TRBD1. TRBV23-1 is reported as an ORF; its role is uncertain. V was clipped by 8 bases and J by 6 bases; unmatched bases: 8. This CDR3 contains 15 residues. The DNA of the CDR3 is TGCGCCAGCGGCCGGGACAGGGGGTCTTCCGGGGAGCTGTTTTTT. Protein product: CASGRDRGSSGELFF.

This chain uses TRBV4-2 with TRBJ2-7; D is possibly TRBD1 (5 bases). Trimming took 0 bases from V and 6 from J, leaving 12 bases between them. This CDR3 spans 14 amino acids. Germline V CDR1 and CDR2: LGHNA, YNFKEQ. The CDR3 region is CASSQEHRFFEQYF. The CDR3 coding sequence is TGTGCCAGCAGCCAAGAACACAGGTTTTTCGAGCAGTACTTC.

This clonotype came up many times. The chain joins TRBV6-1 to TRBJ2-3; D call uncertain. V lost 2 bases, J lost 6 bases, and 9 bases lay in between. The germline V gene has CDR1 MNHNS and CDR2 SASEGT. There are 13 residues in the CDR3. The CDR3 region is CASSEREWDTQYF. In DNA form, the CDR3 reads TGTGCCAGCAGTGAAAGAGAATGGGATACGCAGTATTTT.

This clonotype was observed a handful of times. The chain is built from TRBV9 and TRBJ1-2, with a weak D call TRBD1 (5 bases). This CDR3 is 14 amino acids long. Germline V gives CDR1 SGDLS, CDR2 YYNGEE. V lost 0 bases, J lost 7 bases, and 13 bases lay in between. In DNA form, the CDR3 reads TGTGCCAGCAGCGTAGCTGGGCCGGGGCCTGGCTACACCTTC. Protein sequence: CASSVAGPGPGYTF.

This clonotype appeared a few times. The V gene is TRBV10-2, the J gene TRBJ2-4, with a tentative D call TRBD2 (7 bases). CDR3 length: 15 amino acids. V was trimmed by 6 bases and J by 0 bases, leaving 12 bases between them. Germline CDR1 and CDR2: WSHSY and SAAADI. The CDR3 region is CASRPGGAAKNIQYF. The CDR3 bases are TGCGCCAGCAGGCCTGGGGGGGCAGCCAAAAACATTCAGTACTTC.

Only a few counts were recorded for this clonotype. The rearrangement links TRBV15 to TRBJ2-3, with 10 bases that match TRBD2. The V gene end was trimmed by 3 bases and the J gene end by 1 base; junction bases not matched to a gene: 4. The V gene's germline CDR1 is LNHNV and CDR2 YYDKDF (reference sequence). CDR3 length: 16 amino acids. The CDR3 reads CATSSDLAGGTDTQYF. CDR3 bases: TGTGCCACCAGCAGCGATCTAGCGGGGGGCACAGATACGCAGTATTTT.

This clonotype was seen ten or more times. The rearrangement joins TRBV4-2 to TRBJ2-1, with unresolved D. This CDR3 spans 15 amino acids. Germline lookup yields CDR1 LGHNA and CDR2 YNFKEQ. V was cut by 0 bases and J by 7 bases, with 13 bases left in between. CDR3 nucleotides: TGTGCCAGCAGCCAAGATCCATCCGTATTGAATGAGCAGTTCTTC. Translated: CASSQDPSVLNEQFF.

On this clonotype: A much bigger clone sits one base away, suggesting this may be a read error. The rearrangement uses TRBV20-1 and TRBJ1-1, with a possible D match to TRBD1 (5 bases). This CDR3 comprises 14 residues. Germline-derived CDR1 and CDR2 are DFQATT and SNEGSKA (reference sequence). The DNA for the CDR3 is TGCAGTGATAGAGATCGAGGGGATCTCGCTGAAGCTTTCTTT. Its protein product is CSDRDRGDLAEAFF.

As to this clonotype: The CDR3 carries no conserved terminal phenylalanine or tryptophan, so it likely arises from a read error. No DNA is shown, since the ends of the CDR3 on it are uncertain; the CDR3 is the one TCRdb lists. The rearrangement uses TRBV5-4 and TRBJ2-1; the DNA was not compared with TRBD1, the D call given in the table. The germline CDR1 and CDR2 sequences are SGHNT and YYREEE (reference sequence). The CDR3 has 15 amino acids, counting both end residues. The chain's CDR3 is CASSSRDRGFDEKFL.

This clonotype was seen only a few times. The chain uses TRBV20-1 and TRBJ2-6, with D perhaps TRBD1 (6 bases). V shed 7 bases and J shed 7 bases, with 20 bases lying between them. The CDR3 has 15 residues. Germline CDR1 DFQATT, CDR2 SNEGSKA (reference sequence). The DNA for the CDR3 is TGCAGTGTGGGGGCGCTAAATCCAGGAGCCAACGTCCTGACTTTC. Amino acid sequence: CSVGALNPGANVLTF.

V gene TRBV14 combines with J gene TRBJ2-4, with TRBD2 identical over 7 bases. Germline V gene lookup returns CDR1 SGHDN and CDR2 FVKESK. The CDR3 consists of 16 residues. V lost 4 bases to trimming and J lost 1 base; unmatched junction nucleotides: 7. CDR3 amino acids: CASSPGLVEAKNIQYF. CDR3 DNA sequence: TGTGCCAGCAGCCCTGGACTAGTCGAGGCCAAAAACATTCAGTACTTC.

This clonotype came up a few times. The chain has TRBV28 and TRBJ2-3; D may be TRBD2 (6 bases). V lost 2 bases and J 5 bases, leaving 14 bases between the germline ends. Germline CDR1 MDHEN, CDR2 SYDVKM. This CDR3 is 15 amino acids long. CDR3 region: CASSLIVGRGDTQYF. For the CDR3, the DNA is TGTGCCAGCAGTTTAATAGTAGGGCGGGGAGATACGCAGTATTTT. Filled out from reference TRBV28 and TRBJ2-3, the complete variable domain reads DVKVTQSSRYLVKRTGEKVFLECVQDMDHENMFWYRQDPGLGLRLIYFSYDVKMKEKGDIPEGYSVSREKKERFSLILESASTNQTSMYLCASSLIVGRGDTQYFGPGTRLTVL.

The rearrangement links TRBV20-1 to TRBJ1-6; D not resolved. Germline V gene sequence: CDR1 DFQATT, CDR2 SNEGSKA (reference sequence). Trimming pared 0 bases from V and 4 bases from J, leaving 10 bases between. CDR3 size: 15 residues. The CDR3 here is CSARDRELYNSPLHF. The CDR3 coding sequence is TGCAGTGCTAGAGATCGAGAATTGTATAATTCACCCCTCCACTTT.

This chain uses TRBV4-1 with TRBJ2-7; the match to TRBD2 covers 11 bases. The CDR3 extends over 15 amino acids. From germline, CDR1 is MGHRA and CDR2 YSYEKL. The V and J ends lost 4 bases and 2 bases, in that order; junction bases with no gene match: 4. In DNA, the CDR3 is TGCGCCAGCAGCCCCGCTAGCGGGGGGACCTACGAGCAGTACTTC. Its protein is CASSPASGGTYEQYF.

This clonotype turned up a few times. V is TRBV27 and J is TRBJ1-5; D not certain. The V end lost 3 bases, the J end lost 9 bases, and 12 bases lay between the germline ends. This CDR3 has 13 amino acids. Germline V gene data show CDR1 as MNHEY and CDR2 as SMNVEV (reference sequence). The CDR3 spells CASSFAGLRPQHF. DNA of the CDR3: TGTGCCAGCAGTTTTGCCGGCCTTAGGCCCCAGCATTTT.